This TCR beta chain was sequenced during a study of T cell changes during pregnancy in multiple sclerosis. Only in-frame clones appear in the TCRdb table, and some are missing; sequencing was by immunoSEQ multiplex PCR. Among about 18,000 clones, about nine tenths were seen once, and the ten largest hold 5.8%. V dropped 7 bases and J dropped 1 base, with 8 bases sitting between them. CDR3 length: 13 residues. The germline gives CDR1 LNHDA, CDR2 SQIVND (reference sequence). This TCR came from a female donor in good health, enrolled as a control in a pregnancy study. The chain has TRBV19 and TRBJ1-3; possible D gene TRBD1, 5 bases. The sequences come from CD8+ T cells from peripheral blood mononuclear cells, collected in the third trimester of pregnancy. The CDR3 protein is CASTQASGNTIYF. The CDR3 DNA is TGTGCCAGTACACAGGCGTCTGGAAACACCATATATTTT.